This T cell receptor beta chain is drawn from a study of OX40 agonist ivuxolimab in advanced cancers. At the level of the study: While on treatment, patients had intravenous ivuxolimab at 0.01 to 10 mg/kg every 2 weeks.

On cycle 4 day 1 and cycle 7 day 1, as well as at baseline, blood was sampled. With V trimmed by 5 bases and J by 1 base, 5 bases remained unmatched. CDR3 size: 15 residues. Germline CDR1 reads MNHEY; CDR2 reads SVGAGI. Study results and limitations: More expanded clones were seen, on average, in CD8+ T cells than in CD4+.

Some clones are missing from TCRdb's copy, which holds only in-frame ones; the method was immunoSEQ multiplex PCR. The table shows about 16,000 clones, with 75% to 95% occurring only once. This clone has just one count. Its target is not known. This receptor was taken from an adult with an advanced solid tumor such as melanoma, head and neck, liver or kidney cancer. The sample in question was CD4+ or CD8+ T cells sorted from blood, obtained in a trial of the OX40 agonist ivuxolimab. This rearrangement joins TRBV6-5 to TRBJ1-1; 9 nucleotides align to TRBD1. CDR3 in DNA: TGTGCCAGCAGTACCAGGACAGGGGCGAACACTGAAGCTTTCTTT. Its protein product is CASSTRTGANTEAFF.